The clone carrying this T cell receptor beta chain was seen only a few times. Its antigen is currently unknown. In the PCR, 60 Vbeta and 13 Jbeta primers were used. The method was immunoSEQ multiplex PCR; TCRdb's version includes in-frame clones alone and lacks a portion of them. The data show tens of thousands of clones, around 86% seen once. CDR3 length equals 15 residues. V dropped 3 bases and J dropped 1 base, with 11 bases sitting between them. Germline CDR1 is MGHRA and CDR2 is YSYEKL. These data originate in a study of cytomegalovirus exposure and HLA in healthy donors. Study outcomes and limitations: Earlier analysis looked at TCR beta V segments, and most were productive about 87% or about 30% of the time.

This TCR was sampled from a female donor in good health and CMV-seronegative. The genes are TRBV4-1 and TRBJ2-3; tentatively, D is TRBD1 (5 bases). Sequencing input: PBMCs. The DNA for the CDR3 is TGCGCCAGCAGCCAGTCACAGGACGGCACAGATACGCAGTATTTT. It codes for CASSQSQDGTDTQYF.